The text below deals with one T cell receptor beta chain. The clone's antigen remains unknown. This may arise from a read error, as a much more abundant clone is one base away. Libraries were constructed by PCR. Instrument on record: Illumina HiSeq 4000. High-throughput sequencing was used to profile the CDR3 region of the TCR beta-chain in every patient. The authors processed their data as follows. The researchers built a classifier to tell apart papillary thyroid cancer patients with distant metastasis, based on CDR3 differences among clinicopathological groups. The Shannon index was used to measure repertoire diversity, and the Morisita-Horn index was used to measure how similar tumor and blood repertoires were. TCRdb applied fastp at Q25 and MiXCR to the public reads, then kept only in-frame beta chains. It is TCRdb's table, rather than the study itself, that gives the V and J calls and clone size. The sample includes 20,000 or so clones, with about 11% observed a single time. The ten most abundant clones make up about 7.3% of the sample.

These data come from a study of metastatic and nonmetastatic thyroid tumors (dated by TCRdb to about 2020). Looking at the study overall: For patients with malignant and with benign thyroid disease, the researchers compared repertoires between peripheral blood samples and tumor or nodule tissue samples.

None of the patients had been given any treatment before thyroid surgery. Using T-cell receptor beta sequencing, the study looked back at clinical samples from patients collected from the early 2010s to the late 2010s. Overall results and qualifications from the work: In both blood and tumor samples, malignant tumors were reported to have significantly higher TCR beta diversity than benign nodules.

The specimen sequenced was blood. This sequence was found in a female donor with papillary thyroid cancer or a benign thyroid nodule (not recorded which). Some clones in this sample may be carry-over from other donors' samples.

The nucleotide sequence reads TGTGCCAGCAGTTTAGACAGGGGTGCAGATACGCAGTATTTT. This is translated as CASSLDRGADTQYF. The receptor chain draws on TRBV7-2 and TRBJ2-3, with 8 bases aligning to TRBD1. Reading from cysteine to phenylalanine, the CDR3 counts 14 amino acids. Just the 42-base CDR3 DNA is kept, in frame starting at base 1. CDR1 and CDR2 are read off the germline V gene as SGHTA and FQGNSA.